The 10 T cell receptor beta chains below come from one sample, sequenced in a study of cytomegalovirus exposure and HLA in healthy donors. The data were produced by immunoSEQ multiplex PCR, yet TCRdb's version contains in-frame clones alone and is incomplete. Among 150,000 to 200,000 clones listed, roughly 86% were seen once. What was sequenced was PBMCs. The receptor set was obtained from a man aged 30-40 years in good health and CMV-seropositive.

In its sample, this clone was seen once. The chain carries TRBV2 and TRBJ2-1; D not certain. Germline CDR1 SNHLY, CDR2 FYNNEI. CDR3 length equals 14 residues. V was trimmed by 6 bases and J by 9 bases, leaving 18 bases between them. The CDR3 spells CASRQESSSIEQFF. The CDR3 coding sequence is TGTGCCAGCAGGCAAGAGAGTAGCAGTATTGAGCAGTTCTTC.

The chain couples TRBV4-3 to TRBJ2-1; D is unclear. This CDR3 comprises 13 residues. Germline loops: CDR1 LGHNA, CDR2 YSLEER. V was pared by 0 bases and J by 8 bases, with 8 bases between. The CDR3 DNA reads as TGCGCCAGCAGCCAAGAAACCGGACATGAGCAGTTCTTC. Translated, it gives CASSQETGHEQFF.

V usage is TRBV5-6 and J usage is TRBJ2-7; possibly TRBD1 or TRBD2 for D (6 bases each). The CDR3 loop spans 14 amino acids. Germline assignment: CDR1 SGHDT and CDR2 YYEEEE. Trimming left V 3 bases short and J 1 base short, with 11 bases between. The CDR3: CASSWGAGSYEQYF. In DNA form, the CDR3 reads TGTGCCAGCAGCTGGGGGGCGGGGTCCTACGAGCAGTACTTC. The variable domain in full, with the rest retrieved from reference TRBV5-6 and TRBJ2-7, is DAGVTQSPTHLIKTRGQQVTLRCSPKSGHDTVSWYQQALGQGPQFIFQYYEEEERQRGNFPDRFSGHQFPNYSSELNVNALLLGDSALYLCASSWGAGSYEQYFGPGTRLTVT.

In DNA, the CDR3 is TGTGCCAGCAGTTTCCGGACAAGAGGAAATTCACCCCTCCACTTT. This codes for CASSFRTRGNSPLHF. This chain connects TRBV27 to TRBJ1-6; the D gene is possibly TRBD1 (5 bases). The V gene lost 3 bases and the J gene lost 7 bases, with 13 bases spanning the gap. This CDR3 region has 15 residues. Germline CDR1 and CDR2: MNHEY and SMNVEV (reference sequence).

The chain joins TRBV6-4 to TRBJ2-1; 7 bases map to TRBD2. V lost 9 bases to trimming and J lost 7 bases; unmatched junction nucleotides: 6. The CDR3 sequence is 12 residues long. Germline V gene sequence: CDR1 MRHNA, CDR2 SNTAGT. CDR3 in DNA: TGTGCCAGGGGGACTACCTTAAATGAGCAGTTCTTC. It codes for CARGTTLNEQFF.

The sample holds a few counts of this clone. This chain links TRBV5-1 with TRBJ2-3, with 7 nucleotides matching TRBD1. From germline, CDR1 is SGHRS and CDR2 YFSETQ. The CDR3 covers 16 residues. V trimming: 1 base; J trimming: 0 bases; junction bases outside the gene matches: 5. The chain's CDR3 is CASSLHPRGSTDTQYF. The DNA of the CDR3 is TGCGCCAGCAGCTTGCATCCCAGGGGGAGCACAGATACGCAGTATTTT.

V gene TRBV7-9 combines with J gene TRBJ2-5; D call uncertain. CDR3 length: 16 amino acids. Germline assignment: CDR1 SEHNR and CDR2 FQNEAQ (reference sequence). V lost 2 bases and J lost 5, with 18 bases in between. The CDR3 region is CASSLKVGSVWETQYF. CDR3 DNA sequence: TGTGCCAGCAGCTTAAAAGTGGGGTCGGTATGGGAGACCCAGTACTTC. The full variable domain, in which reference TRBV7-9 and TRBJ2-5 provide the parts outside the CDR3, is DTGVSQNPRHKITKRGQNVTFRCDPISEHNRLYWYRQTLGQGPEFLTYFQNEAQLEKSRLLSDRFSAERPKGSFSTLEIQRTEQGDSAMYLCASSLKVGSVWETQYFGPGTRLLVL.

The chain has TRBV27 and TRBJ1-1; D not resolved. V was trimmed by 2 bases and J by 1 base, leaving 11 bases between them. CDR1 is MNHEY, CDR2 SMNVEV, per germline (reference sequence). The CDR3 extends over 15 amino acids. Written as DNA, the CDR3 is TGTGCCAGCAGTTTACACAGAGACGGGAACACTGAAGCTTTCTTT. Protein: CASSLHRDGNTEAFF.

The chain employs TRBV7-2 and TRBJ1-5, with TRBD1 matching over 7 bases. The ends lost 2 bases at V and 5 bases at J; junction bases unmatched: 12. The CDR3 consists of 17 residues. Germline-derived CDR1 and CDR2 are SGHTA and FQGNSA. CDR3 sequence: CASSLSRGQSVDQPQHF. The CDR3 DNA reads TGTGCCAGCAGCTTATCCAGGGGACAGTCCGTCGATCAGCCCCAGCATTTT.

This clone has a handful of counts. CDR3 sequence: CASRVGQGSTEAFF. The CDR3, as DNA: TGCGCCAGCAGGGTGGGACAGGGCAGCACTGAAGCTTTCTTT. This chain connects TRBV10-2 to TRBJ1-1, with TRBD1 matching over 9 bases. Germline loops: CDR1 WSHSY, CDR2 SAAADI. CDR3 length equals 14 residues. V gave up 6 bases and J gave up 4 bases; unmatched junction bases: 6.